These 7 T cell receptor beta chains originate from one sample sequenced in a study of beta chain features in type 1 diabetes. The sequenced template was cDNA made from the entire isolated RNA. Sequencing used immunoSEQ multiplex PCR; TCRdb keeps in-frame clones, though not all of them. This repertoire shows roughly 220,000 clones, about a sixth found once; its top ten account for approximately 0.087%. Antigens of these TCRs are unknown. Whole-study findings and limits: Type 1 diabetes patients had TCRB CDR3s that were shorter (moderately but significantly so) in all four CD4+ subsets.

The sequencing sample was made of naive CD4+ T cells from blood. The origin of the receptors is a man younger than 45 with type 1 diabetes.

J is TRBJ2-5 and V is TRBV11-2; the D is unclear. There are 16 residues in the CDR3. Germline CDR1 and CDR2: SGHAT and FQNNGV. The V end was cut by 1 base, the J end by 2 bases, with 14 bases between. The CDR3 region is CASSLGIRPDQETQYF. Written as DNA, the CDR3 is TGTGCCAGCAGCTTAGGGATTAGGCCGGATCAAGAGACCCAGTACTTC.

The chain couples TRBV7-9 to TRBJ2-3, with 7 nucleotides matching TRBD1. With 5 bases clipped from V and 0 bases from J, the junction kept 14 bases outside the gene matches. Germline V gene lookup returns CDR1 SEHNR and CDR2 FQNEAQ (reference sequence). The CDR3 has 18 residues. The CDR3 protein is CASSLQRQGIFSTDTQYF. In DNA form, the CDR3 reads TGTGCCAGCAGCCTCCAACGACAGGGAATCTTTAGCACAGATACGCAGTATTTT.

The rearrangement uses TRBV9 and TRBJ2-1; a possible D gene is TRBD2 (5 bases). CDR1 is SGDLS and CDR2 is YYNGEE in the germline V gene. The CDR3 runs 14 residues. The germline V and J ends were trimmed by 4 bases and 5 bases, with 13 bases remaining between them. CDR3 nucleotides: TGTGCCAGCAGCCCACAACTAGTCGACAATGAGCAGTTCTTC. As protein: CASSPQLVDNEQFF.

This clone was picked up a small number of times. CDR3 sequence: CASSQDLRLVRPFF. CDR3 nucleotide sequence: TGCGCCAGCAGCCAAGATCTCAGACTAGTTAGGCCGTTCTTC. J is TRBJ2-1 and V is TRBV4-3; a weak D match, TRBD2 (6 bases). Trimming took 0 bases from V and 15 from J, leaving 18 bases between them. This CDR3 has 14 amino acids. CDR1 is LGHNA and CDR2 is YSLEER in the germline V gene.

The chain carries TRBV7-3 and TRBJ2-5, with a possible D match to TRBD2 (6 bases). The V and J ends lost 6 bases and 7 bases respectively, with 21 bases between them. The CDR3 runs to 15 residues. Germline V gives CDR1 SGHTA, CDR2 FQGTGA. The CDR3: CASSSQAGSAGTQYF. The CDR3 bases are TGTGCCAGCAGTTCTCAAGCGGGTTCCGCGGGGACCCAGTACTTC.

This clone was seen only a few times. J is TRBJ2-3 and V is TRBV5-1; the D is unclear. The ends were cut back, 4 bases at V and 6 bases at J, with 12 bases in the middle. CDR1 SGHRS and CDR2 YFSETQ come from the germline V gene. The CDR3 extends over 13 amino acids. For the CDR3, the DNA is TGCGCCAGCAGCGGCCACCTGGGGGATACGCAGTATTTT. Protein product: CASSGHLGDTQYF.

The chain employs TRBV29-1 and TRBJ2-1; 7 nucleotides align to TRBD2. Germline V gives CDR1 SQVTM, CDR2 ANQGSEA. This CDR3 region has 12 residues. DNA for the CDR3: TGCAGTTATGGTGGGGGGGACAATGAGCAGTTCTTC. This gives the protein CSYGGGDNEQFF.